This TCR beta chain was sequenced for a study of T cell changes during pregnancy in multiple sclerosis. CDR3 size: 17 residues. The germline gives CDR1 MDHEN, CDR2 SYDVKM. Unmatched junction bases numbered 9, after V lost 4 bases and J lost 3 bases. This clone was seen only once. Profiling relied on immunoSEQ multiplex PCR, and the TCRdb table lists in-frame clones only, not all of them. The table has 45,000 to 65,000 clones, about 91% seen once. The J gene is TRBJ2-7, the V gene TRBV28, with 13 nucleotides matching TRBD2. The sequence derives from a female donor in good health, enrolled as a control in a pregnancy study. The specimen comprised peripheral blood, sampled after pregnancy. Written as DNA, the CDR3 is TGTGCCAGCAGTTCCATCCCCCGACTAGCGGGAGGCTACGAGCAGTACTTC. It is translated as CASSSIPRLAGGYEQYF.